A selection of T cell receptor beta chains follows, all from one sample in a study of cytomegalovirus exposure and HLA in healthy donors. Some clones are missing from TCRdb's copy, which holds only in-frame ones; the method was immunoSEQ multiplex PCR. This table holds approximately 130,000 clones, 70% to 85% found once. The source material was PBMCs. The source is a man aged 45-65 years in good health and CMV-seronegative. Both conserved end residues are part of each CDR3. A D gene is named only where the DNA matches it firmly. Rows give clone size only sometimes, using once, few, many, or a class for an expanded clone.

>-|TRBV4-2|-|TRBJ2-3
CASSQDPEITSTDTQYF
TGTGCCAGCAGCCAAGACCCCGAAATTACTAGCACAGATACGCAGTATTTT
>-|TRBV15|-|TRBJ2-2
CATSRTANTGELFF
TGTGCCACCAGCAGGACAGCGAACACCGGGGAGCTGTTTTTT
>TRBD2|TRBV9|-|TRBJ2-7
CASGSGGRYEQYF
TGTGCCAGCGGCTCGGGGGGGCGCTACGAGCAGTACTTC
>TRBD1|TRBV5-1|-|TRBJ1-2
CASSLGDRARTNRYTF
TGCGCCAGCAGCTTGGGGGACAGGGCCAGGACAAATCGCTACACCTTC
>TRBD2|TRBV30|-|TRBJ2-3
CAWTLGLFGRGGYSPDTQYF
TGTGCCTGGACCTTAGGGCTATTTGGGCGGGGGGGCTATTCCCCAGATACGCAGTATTTT
>-|TRBV6-1|few|TRBJ2-7
CASRDSSYEQYF
TGTGCCAGCAGGGACAGCTCCTACGAGCAGTACTTC
>-|TRBV4-1|-|TRBJ2-7
CASSHGGGRTYEQYF
TGCGCCAGCAGCCACGGCGGGGGCCGAACCTACGAGCAGTACTTC
>TRBD1|TRBV2|-|TRBJ1-5
CASQGAGQPQHF
TGTGCCAGTCAGGGGGCGGGACAGCCCCAGCATTTT
>TRBD2|TRBV7-2|-|TRBJ2-7
CASSLSRSGGHEQYF
TGTGCCAGCAGCTTATCGCGCTCGGGGGGACACGAGCAGTACTTC
>-|TRBV2|once|TRBJ1-6
CASSLMVGRNSPLHF
TGTGCCAGCAGCTTAATGGTTGGCCGAAATTCACCCCTCCACTTT
>TRBD1|TRBV2|-|TRBJ2-6
CASRITGGSGANVLTF
TGTGCCAGCAGAATTACAGGGGGATCTGGGGCCAACGTCCTGACTTTC
>TRBD2|TRBV30|-|TRBJ2-1
CAWRDLRDYYNEQFF
TGTGCCTGGCGGGATCTCCGGGACTATTACAATGAGCAGTTCTTC
>TRBD1|TRBV5-1|-|TRBJ1-2
CASSLDGQGLYGYTF
TGCGCCAGCAGCTTGGACGGACAGGGTCTCTATGGCTACACCTTC
>TRBD1|TRBV19|-|TRBJ1-5
CASSLTTGSNQPQHF
TGTGCCAGTAGTCTAACGACAGGGAGCAATCAGCCCCAGCATTTT
>-|TRBV29-1|-|TRBJ1-2
CSVGLGTHYGYTF
TGCAGCGTTGGATTGGGGACTCACTATGGCTACACCTTC
>TRBD1|TRBV19|-|TRBJ2-5
CASSHDREETQYF
TGTGCCAGTAGTCATGACAGGGAAGAGACCCAGTACTTC
>-|TRBV27|-|TRBJ2-1
CASSLSKLGVQFF
TGTGCCAGCAGTTTATCGAAACTCGGGGTTCAGTTCTTC
>TRBD1|TRBV7-3|once|TRBJ2-3
CASSQQGGTDTQYF
TGTGCCAGCAGCCAACAGGGGGGCACAGATACGCAGTATTTT
>-|TRBV4-1|-|TRBJ1-4
CASSRRQDLNEKLFF
TGCGCCAGCAGCCGCCGACAGGATCTTAATGAAAAACTGTTTTTT
>-|TRBV5-4|once|TRBJ1-1
CASSLPGNTEAFF
TGTGCCAGCAGCTTGCCCGGGAACACTGAAGCTTTCTTT
>TRBD2|TRBV5-6|-|TRBJ2-5
CASSRGVLKETQYF
TGTGCCAGCAGCCGGGGGGTCCTGAAAGAGACCCAGTACTTC
>-|TRBV2|few|TRBJ1-2
CASSATSDIRDYGYTF
TGTGCCAGCAGTGCGACCTCGGACATACGGGACTATGGCTACACCTTC
>-|TRBV5-1|once|TRBJ1-6
CASSTRPGRDSPLHF
TGCGCCAGCAGCACCAGACCCGGTCGGGATTCACCCCTCCACTTT
>TRBD1|TRBV5-1|-|TRBJ2-7
CASSSTGGRVEQYF
TGCGCCAGCAGCTCTACAGGGGGAAGAGTCGAGCAGTACTTC
>-|TRBV6-1|-|TRBJ1-1
CASSDLSAGNTEAFF
TGTGCCAGCAGTGACCTTAGTGCGGGGAACACTGAAGCTTTCTTT
>TRBD1|TRBV5-1|-|TRBJ1-2
CASSISRTGMDGYTF
TGCGCCAGCAGCATCTCCAGGACAGGGATGGATGGCTACACCTTC
>-|TRBV6-5|-|TRBJ1-2
CASSSGSYGYTF
TGTGCCAGCAGTTCAGGCTCCTATGGCTACACCTTC
>-|TRBV5-4|-|TRBJ2-1
CASSSTGDRHDLRAGVLF
TGTGCCAGCAGTTCTACCGGGGACAGGCATGATCTCAGGGCGGGGGTTCTCTTC
>-|TRBV5-6|-|TRBJ2-7
CASSLAGGTGLNEQYF
TGTGCCAGCAGCTTGGCGGGGGGGACAGGGTTGAACGAGCAGTACTTC
>TRBD2|TRBV7-9|-|TRBJ2-7
CAYGGGGEQYF
TGTGCCTACGGGGGGGGCGGGGAGCAGTACTTC
>-|TRBV6-5|-|TRBJ2-7
CASSYRAEGEQYF
TGTGCCAGCAGTTACAGGGCCGAGGGCGAGCAGTACTTC
>-|TRBV4-1|few|TRBJ2-1
CASSQVTGGYNEQFF
TGCGCCAGCAGCCAAGTCACTGGGGGGTACAATGAGCAGTTCTTC
>TRBD1|TRBV6-5|once|TRBJ2-7
CASSYEDRGTYEQYF
TGTGCCAGCAGTTATGAGGACAGGGGGACTTACGAGCAGTACTTC
>TRBD2|TRBV4-2|-|TRBJ2-1
CASSQDPSGGVVEQFF
TGTGCCAGCAGCCAAGACCCTAGCGGGGGGGTCGTTGAGCAGTTCTTC
>TRBD2|TRBV7-3|once|TRBJ2-1
CASSLVGGENEQFF
TGTGCCAGCAGCTTAGTGGGGGGGGAGAATGAGCAGTTCTTC
>-|TRBV7-9|-|TRBJ2-7
CASSPGHLEQYF
TGTGCCAGCAGCCCTGGCCATTTAGAGCAGTACTTC
>-|TRBV9|-|TRBJ2-1
CASSVRAGTADEQFF
TGTGCCAGCAGCGTGAGGGCAGGGACTGCGGATGAGCAGTTCTTC
>TRBD1|TRBV19|-|TRBJ1-5
CASSIPGTGVAINQPQHF
TGTGCCAGTAGTATCCCCGGGACAGGGGTCGCGATAAATCAGCCCCAGCATTTT
>TRBD1|TRBV6-6|few|TRBJ1-6
CASSYRTGMNSPLHF
TGTGCCAGCAGTTACCGGACAGGGATGAATTCACCCCTCCACTTT
>-|TRBV7-2|-|TRBJ2-7
CASLQTGTYEQYF
TGTGCCAGCTTACAAACCGGGACCTACGAGCAGTACTTC
>-|TRBV6-5|few|TRBJ1-6
CASSYGQGNSPLHF
TGTGCCAGCAGTTACGGGCAGGGAAATTCACCCCTCCACTTT
>-|TRBV4-1|-|TRBJ1-1
CASSLNMFEAFF
TGCGCCAGCAGCCTAAACATGTTTGAAGCTTTCTTT
>-|TRBV4-2|-|TRBJ1-4
CASRLESDSPYEKLFF
TGTGCCAGCAGACTAGAGTCGGACAGTCCGTATGAAAAACTGTTTTTT
>TRBD2|TRBV7-2|once|TRBJ2-5
CASSYRTSGLETQYF
TGTGCCAGCAGTTATCGGACTAGCGGTTTAGAGACCCAGTACTTC
>-|TRBV7-6|once|TRBJ2-1
CASSLEQGFYNEQFF
TGTGCCAGCAGCTTAGAACAGGGTTTCTACAATGAGCAGTTCTTC
>TRBD2|TRBV5-4|-|TRBJ2-3
CASSRGGKGTDTQYF
TGTGCCAGCAGCCGCGGGGGGAAGGGAACAGATACGCAGTATTTT
>-|TRBV19|-|TRBJ1-5
CASSMMATPSGGYSNQPQHF
TGTGCCAGTAGTATGATGGCCACTCCATCGGGGGGTTATAGCAATCAGCCCCAGCATTTT
>-|TRBV13|-|TRBJ1-2
CASSVSPSGDLVYGYTF
TGTGCCAGCAGCGTCTCCCCGTCAGGGGATTTGGTCTATGGCTACACCTTC
>-|TRBV16|-|TRBJ2-7
CASSQSGQGPLSGEQYF
TGTGCCAGCAGCCAATCCGGGCAGGGTCCCTTATCGGGCGAGCAGTACTTC
>-|TRBV4-1|-|TRBJ1-5
CASSTLPQEYNQPQHF
TGCGCCAGCAGCACCCTCCCGCAGGAATACAATCAGCCCCAGCATTTT
>-|TRBV15|-|TRBJ2-2
CATSRGLGRAGTGELFF
TGTGCCACCAGCAGAGGGTTAGGCAGGGCTGGGACCGGGGAGCTGTTTTTT
>-|TRBV15|-|TRBJ1-5
CATSRDPGSNQPQHF
TGTGCCACCAGCAGAGATCCGGGATCAAATCAGCCCCAGCATTTT
>-|TRBV13|-|TRBJ2-7
CASSTHPDLAYEQYF
TGTGCCAGCAGCACCCATCCGGACTTGGCCTACGAGCAGTACTTC